This record looks at one TCR beta chain sequence and its context. Participants' own reports of clinical history determined their cohort assignment. This sample was taken from a study of blood T cell repertoires in COVID-19. This CDR3 has 13 residues. Germline lookup yields CDR1 SGHDT and CDR2 YYEEEE. V lost 4 bases and J 8 bases, leaving 13 bases between the germline ends. Clones were sequenced by immunoSEQ multiplex PCR, and TCRdb holds only the in-frame ones, with some missing. The sample yields hundreds of thousands of clones, 70% to 90% seen once. This chain connects TRBV5-6 to TRBJ2-4; D remains ambiguous. This clonotype originated in a woman between 40 and 50 years old who had recovered from COVID-19. The sample comprised PBMCs or T cells enriched from blood (not recorded which). CDR3 bases: TGTGCCAGCAGCAGCCCTTCGGCGGACATTCAGTACTTC. This encodes CASSSPSADIQYF.